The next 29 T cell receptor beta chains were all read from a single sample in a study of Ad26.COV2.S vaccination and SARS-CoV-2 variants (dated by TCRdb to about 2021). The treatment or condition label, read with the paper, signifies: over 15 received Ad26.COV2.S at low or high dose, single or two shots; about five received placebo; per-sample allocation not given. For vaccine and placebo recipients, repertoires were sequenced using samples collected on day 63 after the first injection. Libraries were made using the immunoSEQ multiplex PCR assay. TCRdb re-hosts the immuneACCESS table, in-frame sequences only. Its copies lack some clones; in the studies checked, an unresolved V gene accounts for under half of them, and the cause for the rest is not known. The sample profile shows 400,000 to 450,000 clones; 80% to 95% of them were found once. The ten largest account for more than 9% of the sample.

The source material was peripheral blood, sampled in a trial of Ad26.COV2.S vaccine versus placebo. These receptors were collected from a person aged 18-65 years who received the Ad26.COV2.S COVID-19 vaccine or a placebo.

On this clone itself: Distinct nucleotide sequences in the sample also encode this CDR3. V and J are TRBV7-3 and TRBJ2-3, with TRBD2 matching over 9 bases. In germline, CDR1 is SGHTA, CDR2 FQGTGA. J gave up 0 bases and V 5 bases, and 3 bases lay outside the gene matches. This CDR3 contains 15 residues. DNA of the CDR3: TGTGCCAGCAGCCAGACTAGCGGAAGCACAGATACGCAGTATTTT. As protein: CASSQTSGSTDTQYF. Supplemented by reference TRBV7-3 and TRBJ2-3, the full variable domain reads GAGVSQTPSNKVTEKGKYVELRCDPISGHTALYWYRQSLGQGPEFLIYFQGTGAADDSGLPNDRFFAVRPEGSVSTLKIQRTERGDSAVYLCASSQTSGSTDTQYFGPGTRLTVL.

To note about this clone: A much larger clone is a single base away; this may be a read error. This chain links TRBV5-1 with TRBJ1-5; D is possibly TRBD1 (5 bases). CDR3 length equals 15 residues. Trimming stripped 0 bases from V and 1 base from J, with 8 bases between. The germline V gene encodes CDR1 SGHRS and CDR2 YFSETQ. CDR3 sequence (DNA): TGCGCCAGCAGCTTGGTAGGGGAGAGCAATCAGCCCCAGCATTTT. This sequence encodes CASSLVGESNQPQHF.

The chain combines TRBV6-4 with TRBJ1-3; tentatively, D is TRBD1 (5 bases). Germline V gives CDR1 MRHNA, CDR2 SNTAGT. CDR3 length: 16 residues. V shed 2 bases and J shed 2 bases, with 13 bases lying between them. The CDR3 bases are TGTGCCAGCAGTGACCCTCCCAGGGCCCCTGGAAACACCATATATTTT. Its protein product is CASSDPPRAPGNTIYF.

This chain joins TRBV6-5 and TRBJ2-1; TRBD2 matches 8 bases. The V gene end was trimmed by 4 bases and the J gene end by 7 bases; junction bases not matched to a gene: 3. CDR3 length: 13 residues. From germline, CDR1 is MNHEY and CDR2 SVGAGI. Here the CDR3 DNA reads TGTGCCAGCAGTTTAGTAGCGGGGAATGAGCAGTTCTTC. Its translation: CASSLVAGNEQFF.

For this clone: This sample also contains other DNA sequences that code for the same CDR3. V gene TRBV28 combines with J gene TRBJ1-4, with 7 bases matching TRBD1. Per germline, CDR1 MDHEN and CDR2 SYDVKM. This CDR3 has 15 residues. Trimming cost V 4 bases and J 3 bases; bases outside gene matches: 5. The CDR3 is CASSSPGTANEKLFF. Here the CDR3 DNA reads TGTGCCAGCAGTTCACCCGGGACAGCTAATGAAAAACTGTTTTTT.

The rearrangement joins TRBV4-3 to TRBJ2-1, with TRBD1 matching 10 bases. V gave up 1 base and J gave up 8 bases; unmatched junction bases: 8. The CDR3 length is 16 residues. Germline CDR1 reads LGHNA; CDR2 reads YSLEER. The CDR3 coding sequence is TGCGCCAGCAGCCAAGCCTCCGGGACAGGGGAGGATGAGCAGTTCTTC. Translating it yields CASSQASGTGEDEQFF.

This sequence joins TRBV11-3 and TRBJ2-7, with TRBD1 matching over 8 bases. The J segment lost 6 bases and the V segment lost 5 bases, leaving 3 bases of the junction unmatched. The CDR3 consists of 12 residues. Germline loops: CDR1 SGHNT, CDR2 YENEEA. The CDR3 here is CASSRTGSEQYF. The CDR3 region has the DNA TGTGCCAGCAGCCGGACAGGGAGCGAGCAGTACTTC.

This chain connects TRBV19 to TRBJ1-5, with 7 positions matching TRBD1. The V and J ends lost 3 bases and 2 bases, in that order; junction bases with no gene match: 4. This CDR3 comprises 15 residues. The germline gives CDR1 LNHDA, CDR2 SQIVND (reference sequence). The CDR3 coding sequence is TGTGCCAGTAGTATGACCGGACAGGGCAATCAGCCCCAGCATTTT. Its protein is CASSMTGQGNQPQHF.

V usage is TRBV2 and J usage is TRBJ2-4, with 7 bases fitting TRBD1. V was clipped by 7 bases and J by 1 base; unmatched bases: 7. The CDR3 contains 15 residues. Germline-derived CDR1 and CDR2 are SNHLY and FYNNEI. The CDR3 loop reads CASTAQGIAKNIQYF. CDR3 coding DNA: TGTGCCAGCACCGCACAGGGGATCGCCAAAAACATTCAGTACTTC.

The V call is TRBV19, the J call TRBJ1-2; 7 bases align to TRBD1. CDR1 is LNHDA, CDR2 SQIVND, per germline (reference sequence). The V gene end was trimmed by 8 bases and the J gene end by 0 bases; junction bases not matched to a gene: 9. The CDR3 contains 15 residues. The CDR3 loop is CASSDSGTANYGYTF. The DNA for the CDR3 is TGTGCCAGTTCTGATTCCGGGACAGCTAACTATGGCTACACCTTC. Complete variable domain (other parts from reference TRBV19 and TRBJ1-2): DGGITQSPKYLFRKEGQNVTLSCEQNLNHDAMYWYRQDPGQGLRLIYYSQIVNDFQKGDIAEGYSVSREKKESFPLTVTSAQKNPTAFYLCASSDSGTANYGYTFGSGTRLTVV.

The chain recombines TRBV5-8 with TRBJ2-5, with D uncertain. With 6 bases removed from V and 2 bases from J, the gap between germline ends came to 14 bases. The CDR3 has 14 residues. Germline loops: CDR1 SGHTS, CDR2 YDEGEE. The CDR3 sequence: CASIPGLVQETQYF. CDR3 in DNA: TGTGCCAGCATACCGGGCTTAGTACAAGAGACCCAGTACTTC.

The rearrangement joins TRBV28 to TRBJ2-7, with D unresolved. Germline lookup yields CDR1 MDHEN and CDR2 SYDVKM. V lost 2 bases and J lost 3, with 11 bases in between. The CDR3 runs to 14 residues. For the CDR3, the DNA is TGTGCCAGCAGTTTAACGGTTACCCTCTACGAGCAGTACTTC. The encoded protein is CASSLTVTLYEQYF.

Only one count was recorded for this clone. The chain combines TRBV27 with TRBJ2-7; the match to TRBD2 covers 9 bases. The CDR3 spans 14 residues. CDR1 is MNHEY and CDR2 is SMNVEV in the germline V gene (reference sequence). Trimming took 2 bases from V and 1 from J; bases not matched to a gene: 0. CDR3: CASSLSGRSYEQYF. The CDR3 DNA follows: TGTGCCAGCAGTTTAAGCGGGAGGTCCTACGAGCAGTACTTC.

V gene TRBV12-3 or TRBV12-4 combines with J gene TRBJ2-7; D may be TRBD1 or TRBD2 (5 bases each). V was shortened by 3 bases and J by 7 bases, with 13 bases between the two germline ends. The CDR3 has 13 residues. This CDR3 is CASSFGGVGEQYF. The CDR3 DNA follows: TGTGCCAGCAGTTTTGGGGGAGTGGGGGAGCAGTACTTC.

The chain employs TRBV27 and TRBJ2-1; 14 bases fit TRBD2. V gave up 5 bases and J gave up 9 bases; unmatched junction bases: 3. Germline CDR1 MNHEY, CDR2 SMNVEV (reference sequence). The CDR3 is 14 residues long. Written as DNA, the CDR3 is TGTGCCAGCAGTCCGGGACTAGCGGGAGTTGAGCAGTTCTTC. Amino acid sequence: CASSPGLAGVEQFF.

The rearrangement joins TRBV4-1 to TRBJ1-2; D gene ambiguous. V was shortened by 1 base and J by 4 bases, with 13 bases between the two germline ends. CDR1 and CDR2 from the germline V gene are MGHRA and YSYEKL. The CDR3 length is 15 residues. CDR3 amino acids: CASSQARVTAYGYTF. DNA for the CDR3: TGCGCCAGCAGCCAAGCACGAGTGACGGCCTATGGCTACACCTTC.

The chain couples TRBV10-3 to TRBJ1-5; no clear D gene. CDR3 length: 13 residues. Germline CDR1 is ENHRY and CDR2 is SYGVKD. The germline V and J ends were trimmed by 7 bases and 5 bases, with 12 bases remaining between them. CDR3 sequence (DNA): TGTGCCATCAAGGAGGCAGGCGATCAGCCCCAGCATTTT. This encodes CAIKEAGDQPQHF.

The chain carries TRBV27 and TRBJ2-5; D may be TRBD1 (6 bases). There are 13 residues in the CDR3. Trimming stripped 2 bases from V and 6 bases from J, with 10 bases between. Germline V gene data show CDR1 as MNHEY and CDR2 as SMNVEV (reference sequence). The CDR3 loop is CASSLGDKQTQYF. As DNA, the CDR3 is TGTGCCAGCAGTTTAGGGGACAAGCAGACCCAGTACTTC.

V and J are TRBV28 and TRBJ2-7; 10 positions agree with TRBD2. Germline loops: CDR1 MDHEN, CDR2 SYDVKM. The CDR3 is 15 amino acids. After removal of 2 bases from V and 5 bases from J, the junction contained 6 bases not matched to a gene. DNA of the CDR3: TGTGCCAGCAGTTTAGGGGCTAGCGGGAGAGACGAGCAGTACTTC. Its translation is CASSLGASGRDEQYF. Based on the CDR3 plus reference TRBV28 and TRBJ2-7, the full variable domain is DVKVTQSSRYLVKRTGEKVFLECVQDMDHENMFWYRQDPGLGLRLIYFSYDVKMKEKGDIPEGYSVSREKKERFSLILESASTNQTSMYLCASSLGASGRDEQYFGPGTRLTVT.

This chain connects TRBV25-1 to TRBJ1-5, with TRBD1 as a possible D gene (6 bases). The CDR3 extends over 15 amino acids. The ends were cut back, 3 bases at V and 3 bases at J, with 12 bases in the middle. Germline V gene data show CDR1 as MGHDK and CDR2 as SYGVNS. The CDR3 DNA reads TGTGCCAGCAGTGAGAGGGGGAGTATCAATCAGCCCCAGCATTTT. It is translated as CASSERGSINQPQHF.

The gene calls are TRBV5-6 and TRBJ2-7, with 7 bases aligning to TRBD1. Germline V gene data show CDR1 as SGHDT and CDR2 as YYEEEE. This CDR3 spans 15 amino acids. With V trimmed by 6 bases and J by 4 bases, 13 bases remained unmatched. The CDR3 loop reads CASTWSDRVGYEQYF. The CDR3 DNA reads TGTGCCAGCACCTGGTCCGACAGGGTGGGTTACGAGCAGTACTTC.

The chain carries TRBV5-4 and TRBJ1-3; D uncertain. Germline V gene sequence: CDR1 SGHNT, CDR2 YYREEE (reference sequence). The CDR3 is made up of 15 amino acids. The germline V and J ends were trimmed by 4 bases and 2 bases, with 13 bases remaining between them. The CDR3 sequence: CASSPTGPAGNTIYF. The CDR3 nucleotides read TGTGCCAGCAGCCCGACGGGCCCCGCTGGAAACACCATATATTTT.

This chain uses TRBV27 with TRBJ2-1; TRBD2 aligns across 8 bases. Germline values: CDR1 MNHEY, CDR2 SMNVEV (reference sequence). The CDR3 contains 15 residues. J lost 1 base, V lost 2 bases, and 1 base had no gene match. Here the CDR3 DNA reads TGTGCCAGCAGTTTAGGCGGGAGGTCCTACAATGAGCAGTTCTTC. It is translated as CASSLGGRSYNEQFF.

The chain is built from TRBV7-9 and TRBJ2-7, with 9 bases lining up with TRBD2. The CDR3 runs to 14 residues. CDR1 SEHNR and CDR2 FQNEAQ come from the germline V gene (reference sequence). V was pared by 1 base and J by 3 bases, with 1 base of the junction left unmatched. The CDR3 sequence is CASSLVLAGYEQYF. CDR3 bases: TGTGCCAGCAGCTTAGTACTAGCGGGCTACGAGCAGTACTTC.

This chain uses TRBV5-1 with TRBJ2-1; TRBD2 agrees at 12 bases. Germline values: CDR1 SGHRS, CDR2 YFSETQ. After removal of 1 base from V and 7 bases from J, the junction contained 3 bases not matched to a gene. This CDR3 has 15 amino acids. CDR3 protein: CASSLMTSGSNEQFF. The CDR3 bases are TGCGCCAGCAGCTTGATGACTAGCGGGAGTAATGAGCAGTTCTTC.

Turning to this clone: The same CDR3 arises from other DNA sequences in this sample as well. The CDR3 loop reads CASSLSSYEQYF. CDR3 sequence (DNA): TGTGCCAGCAGTTTGAGCTCCTACGAGCAGTACTTC. The chain links TRBV7-2 to TRBJ2-7; unclear D gene. The V gene's germline CDR1 is SGHTA and CDR2 FQGNSA. Trimming removed 6 bases from V and 0 bases from J, with 6 bases in between. This CDR3 contains 12 residues.

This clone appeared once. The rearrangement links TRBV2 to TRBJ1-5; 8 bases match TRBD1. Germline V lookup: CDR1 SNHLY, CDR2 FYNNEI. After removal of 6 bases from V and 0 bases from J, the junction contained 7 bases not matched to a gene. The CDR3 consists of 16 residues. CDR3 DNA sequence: TGTGCCAGCAGCCTCCGGACAGGGATTAGCAATCAGCCCCAGCATTTT. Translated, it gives CASSLRTGISNQPQHF.

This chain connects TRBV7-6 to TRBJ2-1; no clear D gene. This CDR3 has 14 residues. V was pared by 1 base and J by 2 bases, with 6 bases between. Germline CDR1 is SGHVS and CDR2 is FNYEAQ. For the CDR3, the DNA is TGTGCCAGCAGCTTAGACGGGCCCTACAATGAGCAGTTCTTC. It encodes CASSLDGPYNEQFF.

The CDR3 coding sequence is TGTGCCAGCATCCAGGGACTAGCGGGAGGGTACGAGCAGTACTTC. Translating gives CASIQGLAGGYEQYF. The chain is built from TRBV2 and TRBJ2-7; 16 nucleotides match TRBD2. CDR3 length: 15 residues. Looked up from germline, CDR1 is SNHLY and CDR2 is FYNNEI. J gave up 4 bases and V 7 bases, and 4 bases lay outside the gene matches.